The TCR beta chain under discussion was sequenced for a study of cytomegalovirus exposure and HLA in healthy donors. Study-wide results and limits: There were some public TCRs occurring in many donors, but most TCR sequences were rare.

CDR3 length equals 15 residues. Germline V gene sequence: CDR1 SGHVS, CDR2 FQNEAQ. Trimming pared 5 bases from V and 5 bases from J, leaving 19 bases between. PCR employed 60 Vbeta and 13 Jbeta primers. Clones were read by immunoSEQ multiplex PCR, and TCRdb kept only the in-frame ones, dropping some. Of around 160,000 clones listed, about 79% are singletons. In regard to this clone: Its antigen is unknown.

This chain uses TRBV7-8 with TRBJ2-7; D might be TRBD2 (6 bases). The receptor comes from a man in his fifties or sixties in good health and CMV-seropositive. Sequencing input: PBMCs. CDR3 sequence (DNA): TGTGCCAGCAGCCCCCCGGGACTCCCGTCGGACGAGCAGTACTTC. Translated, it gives CASSPPGLPSDEQYF.